The rows below give T cell receptor beta chains drawn from one sample of a study of blood T cell repertoires in COVID-19. TCRdb keeps only in-frame clones here, not all; method: immunoSEQ multiplex PCR. The data contain some 50,000 clones, around 84% of them singletons. The specimen sequenced was peripheral blood. The receptors shown here come from a man aged 50-59 years with acute or convalescent COVID-19. Both conserved end residues are part of each CDR3. The D gene is left open where the match is weak. Expanded clones are given a class, and other clones once, few, many or no size at all.

TRBV19,.,TRBD1,TRBJ2-7,CASSPGGAYEQYF,TGTGCCAGTAGTCCAGGGGGAGCCTACGAGCAGTACTTC
TRBV28,.,TRBD2,TRBJ2-5,CASSLSGGGETQYF,TGTGCCAGCAGTTTATCGGGAGGGGGAGAGACCCAGTACTTC
TRBV10-3,.,.,TRBJ1-6,CAITTGGNSPLHF,TGTGCCATCACGACCGGGGGGAATTCACCCCTCCACTTT
TRBV7-3,.,TRBD1,TRBJ1-4,CASSLKWRQGLSGTNEKLFF,TGTGCCAGCAGCTTAAAATGGAGACAGGGGTTAAGTGGAACTAATGAAAAACTGTTTTTT
TRBV2,.,.,TRBJ1-2,CASSEATYGYTF,TGTGCCAGCAGTGAAGCAACATATGGCTACACCTTC
TRBV27,.,TRBD2,TRBJ2-3,CASSTLASGSTDTQYF,TGTGCCAGCAGTACCTTGGCAAGCGGGAGTACAGATACGCAGTATTTT
TRBV29-1,.,TRBD1,TRBJ1-4,CSVGDRANEKLFF,TGCAGCGTTGGGGACAGGGCTAATGAAAAACTGTTTTTT
TRBV27,few,TRBD1,TRBJ2-2,CASSYGTGNTGELFF,TGTGCCAGCAGTTACGGGACAGGGAACACCGGGGAGCTGTTTTTT
TRBV2,.,TRBD1,TRBJ2-7,CASRDRGREQYF,TGTGCCAGCCGGGACAGGGGGCGAGAGCAGTACTTC
TRBV5-5,.,TRBD1,TRBJ1-2,CASSPRDRGSYGYTF,TGTGCCAGCAGCCCTCGGGACAGGGGATCCTATGGCTACACCTTC
TRBV5-1,few,TRBD2,TRBJ2-2,CASSLASGVTGELFF,TGCGCCAGCAGCTTGGCTAGCGGTGTAACCGGGGAGCTGTTTTTT
TRBV20-1,.,TRBD2,TRBJ2-1,CSASHTSGTHNEQFF,TGCAGTGCTAGTCACACTAGCGGGACGCACAATGAGCAGTTCTTC
TRBV5-5,.,TRBD1,TRBJ1-2,CASSPGQANYGYTF,TGTGCCAGCAGCCCGGGACAGGCCAACTATGGCTACACCTTC
TRBV6-5,once,.,TRBJ2-1,CASTRGASHNEQFF,TGTGCCAGCACCCGGGGGGCCTCTCACAATGAGCAGTTCTTC
TRBV5-8,.,TRBD1,TRBJ2-7,CASSLSRGLYEQYF,TGTGCCAGCAGCTTGTCCAGGGGGCTGTACGAGCAGTACTTC
TRBV6-2/TRBV6-3,.,TRBD2,TRBJ2-1,CASSPGTSGGSSYNEQFF,TGTGCCAGCAGCCCTGGGACTAGCGGGGGGAGCTCCTACAATGAGCAGTTCTTC